Here is one T cell receptor (beta chain) with its context. This sample stems from a study of T-cell memory formation after mild COVID-19. MiXCR, applied by TCRdb to the 5' RACE reads, yields one record per CDR3 protein. There are 300,000 to 400,000 distinct CDR3 sequences in the sample; roughly 15% occur only once, and 20% to 25% lies in the top ten. This clonotype originated in a young man who had mild COVID-19 (a few samples of this study predate the infection). Cell type and time point are not known. Sample: PBMCs or a T cell subset sorted from them (not recorded which).

CDR3 sequence (DNA): TGCAGCGTTGGACTTGCGGCAGATAACTATGGCTACACCTTC. This sequence encodes CSVGLAADNYGYTF. This sequence joins TRBV29-1 and TRBJ1-2; no clear D. This CDR3 is built from 14 residues. CDR1 SQVTM and CDR2 ANQGSEA come from the germline V gene. Trimming pared 4 bases from V and 1 base from J, leaving 13 bases between.